Shown below are 13 T cell receptor beta chains from a single sample sequenced in a study of blood T cells in healthy people across ages. The use of a sample-barcoded 5' primer and a J-beta primer mix characterized a second PCR of about 7 to 12 cycles. TCRdb passed the 5' RACE reads through MiXCR, listing each CDR3 protein once. There are under 1,000,000 distinct CDR3 sequences in the sample; 35% to 40% occur only once, and 10% to 15% lies in the top ten. Sequencing was done on a sample of blood. The receptor source for this set is a man between 18 and 29 years old in good health.

The V gene is TRBV30, the J gene TRBJ2-2; perhaps TRBD1 as D (6 bases). This CDR3 spans 16 amino acids. Germline lookup yields CDR1 GTSNPN and CDR2 SVGIG (reference sequence). The ends were cut back, 0 bases at V and 4 bases at J, with 15 bases in the middle. CDR3 loop: CAWSVGGGVGTGELFF. The CDR3 nucleotides are TGTGCCTGGAGTGTAGGGGGTGGGGTAGGCACCGGGGAGCTGTTTTTT.

This clonotype occurred many times. J is TRBJ2-7 and V is TRBV20-1; either TRBD1 or TRBD2 may supply D (6 bases each). This CDR3 has 16 amino acids. The germline V and J ends were trimmed by 0 bases and 0 bases, with 15 bases remaining between them. Germline assignment: CDR1 DFQATT and CDR2 SNEGSKA (reference sequence). The CDR3, as DNA: TGCAGTGCTAGAGATCTGGGGGCGGGGAACTCCTACGAGCAGTACTTC. Its protein product is CSARDLGAGNSYEQYF.

The genes are TRBV27 and TRBJ2-4; D perhaps matches TRBD2 (5 bases). Deletions cut 3 bases from V and 0 bases from J, with 12 bases between. Germline V gene sequence: CDR1 MNHEY, CDR2 SMNVEV (reference sequence). This CDR3 has 16 residues. The CDR3 protein is CASSFGGLLAKNIQYF. The CDR3 DNA reads as TGTGCCAGCAGTTTTGGCGGGTTGTTAGCCAAAAACATTCAGTACTTC.

This clonotype has a single count. The chain recombines TRBV12-3 or TRBV12-4 with TRBJ2-5; 8 positions agree with TRBD1. With 2 bases clipped from V and 2 bases from J, the junction kept 4 bases outside the gene matches. The CDR3 is made up of 15 amino acids. The CDR3 here is CASSLFQGAQETQYF. CDR3 sequence (DNA): TGTGCCAGCAGTTTATTTCAGGGGGCTCAAGAGACCCAGTACTTC.

The rearrangement links TRBV4-3 to TRBJ1-1, with D hard to call. This CDR3 is 18 amino acids long. Germline values: CDR1 LGHNA, CDR2 YSLEER. Trimming removed 0 bases at V and 2 bases at J, with 19 bases between. The CDR3 here is CASSQERPGIYSNTEAFF. The CDR3 coding sequence is TGCGCCAGCAGCCAAGAGCGCCCGGGGATCTATTCTAACACTGAAGCTTTCTTT.

This clonotype was observed a handful of times. The V and J genes are TRBV20-1 and TRBJ1-1; D gene unclear. The germline CDR1 and CDR2 sequences are DFQATT and SNEGSKA (reference sequence). V was clipped by 0 bases and J by 3 bases, with 11 bases between them. The CDR3 is 14 residues long. The CDR3 coding sequence is TGCAGTGCTAGAGATCAGTTTACATACACTGAAGCTTTCTTT. Amino acid sequence: CSARDQFTYTEAFF.

V gene TRBV5-1 combines with J gene TRBJ2-7; 7 bases are shared with TRBD2. V lost 4 bases and J lost 7; bases outside the gene matches: 17. CDR1 and CDR2 from the germline V gene are SGHRS and YFSETQ. This CDR3 region has 16 residues. CDR3 amino acids: CASSLLAVSSYNEQYF. CDR3 DNA: TGCGCCAGCAGCCTTCTAGCGGTTAGCTCCTACAATGAGCAGTACTTC.

For the CDR3, the DNA is TGTGCCAGCTCACCACTTGGGACAGCAACAACTAACACCGGGGAGCTGTTTTTT. Translation: CASSPLGTATTNTGELFF. This chain joins TRBV18 and TRBJ2-2; 7 nucleotides match TRBD1. CDR3 length: 18 amino acids. Germline CDR1 is KGHSH and CDR2 is LQKENI. V dropped 1 base and J dropped 2; count of bases not matched to a gene: 10.

In its sample, this clonotype was seen a few times. This rearrangement joins TRBV27 to TRBJ2-1; D might be TRBD1 (5 bases). This CDR3 is built from 11 residues. Looked up from germline, CDR1 is MNHEY and CDR2 is SMNVEV (reference sequence). Trimming removed 8 bases at V and 5 bases at J, with 7 bases between. The CDR3 here is CASWGNNEQFF. CDR3 nucleotides: TGTGCCAGCTGGGGCAACAATGAGCAGTTCTTC.

V is TRBV29-1 and J is TRBJ1-1; D ambiguous. CDR3 size: 10 residues. The germline V gene has CDR1 SQVTM and CDR2 ANQGSEA. V shed 6 bases and J shed 7 bases, with 9 bases lying between them. CDR3 DNA: TGCAGCGTCGGCAACCTTGAAGCTTTCTTT. Protein sequence: CSVGNLEAFF.

The CDR3: CASTKWSGGGTGELFF. The CDR3 DNA reads as TGTGCCAGCACCAAATGGAGCGGGGGAGGTACCGGGGAGCTGTTTTTT. The chain uses TRBV12-3 or TRBV12-4 and TRBJ2-2; 8 bases agree with TRBD2. The CDR3 loop spans 16 amino acids. Unmatched junction bases numbered 12, after V lost 7 bases and J lost 5 bases.

The sample holds a few counts of this clonotype. The chain joins TRBV4-2 to TRBJ1-1; unclear D gene. The V end lost 0 bases, the J end lost 2 bases, and 7 bases lay between the germline ends. The CDR3 is made up of 14 amino acids. From germline, CDR1 is LGHNA and CDR2 YNFKEQ. For the CDR3, the DNA is TGTGCCAGCAGCCAAGATTACAGAAACACTGAAGCTTTCTTT. It specifies CASSQDYRNTEAFF.

This sequence joins TRBV11-2 and TRBJ2-6; 8 nucleotides match TRBD1. Germline loops: CDR1 SGHAT, CDR2 FQNNGV. Unmatched junction bases numbered 9, after V lost 5 bases and J lost 0 bases. The CDR3 is 18 amino acids. CDR3 nucleotide sequence: TGTGCCAGCAGCGCCTGGACAGGGCCCCTCTCTGGGGCCAACGTCCTGACTTTC. Encoded protein: CASSAWTGPLSGANVLTF.